The 28 T cell receptor beta chains below were found in one sample sequenced in a study of cytomegalovirus exposure and HLA in healthy donors. This PCR relied on a set of 60 Vbeta primers and 13 Jbeta primers. Sequenced by immunoSEQ multiplex PCR; TCRdb stores in-frame clones only, minus some. The sample's table shows 100,000 to 150,000 clones. Input material: PBMCs. These receptors all stem from a woman between 35 and 50 years old in good health and CMV-seropositive.

V gene TRBV11-2 combines with J gene TRBJ2-5, with 10 bases that match TRBD2. Trimming at V came to 1 base and at J to 5 bases, leaving 4 bases not matched to a gene. Germline CDR1 SGHAT, CDR2 FQNNGV. The CDR3 length is 15 residues. The CDR3 protein is CASSLGPGLAETQYF. The CDR3 DNA sequence: TGTGCCAGCAGCTTAGGTCCGGGACTAGCGGAGACCCAGTACTTC.

The chain employs TRBV2 and TRBJ1-2; 9 bases are shared with TRBD1. This CDR3 has 14 residues. Per germline, CDR1 SNHLY and CDR2 FYNNEI. Trimming took 5 bases from V and 6 from J; bases not matched to a gene: 7. The CDR3 nucleotides are TGTGCCAGCAGTCTCGACAGGGGGACTGATGGCTACACCTTC. This sequence encodes CASSLDRGTDGYTF.

J is TRBJ2-4 and V is TRBV5-1; no firm D call. With 0 bases removed from V and 9 bases from J, the gap between germline ends came to 10 bases. CDR3 length: 13 amino acids. CDR1 SGHRS and CDR2 YFSETQ come from the germline V gene. This CDR3 is CASSLAFLSIQYF. CDR3 nucleotides: TGCGCCAGCAGCTTGGCCTTTCTATCCATTCAGTACTTC.

The gene calls are TRBV2 and TRBJ2-5; 8 bases are a match to TRBD1. V lost 6 bases and J lost 5; bases outside the gene matches: 8. The CDR3 sequence is 14 residues long. CDR1 and CDR2 (germline): SNHLY, FYNNEI. The CDR3 loop is CASSDAGGKETQYF. CDR3 DNA sequence: TGTGCCAGCAGCGACGCAGGGGGCAAGGAGACCCAGTACTTC.

The rearrangement links TRBV19 to TRBJ1-2, with 10 positions matching TRBD1. V was clipped by 5 bases and J by 8 bases; unmatched bases: 11. The CDR3 is 15 residues long. CDR1 is LNHDA and CDR2 is SQIVND in the germline V gene (reference sequence). CDR3 in amino acids: CASSLTPGQGTGYTF. The CDR3 region has the DNA TGTGCCAGTAGTTTAACTCCGGGACAGGGGACCGGCTACACCTTC.

The chain carries TRBV5-1 and TRBJ2-1; TRBD2 aligns across 7 bases. The germline CDR1 and CDR2 sequences are SGHRS and YFSETQ. Unmatched junction bases numbered 10, after V lost 3 bases and J lost 4 bases. The CDR3 loop spans 16 amino acids. The CDR3 loop reads CASSSASGERYNEQFF. CDR3 in DNA: TGCGCCAGCAGCTCGGCTAGCGGAGAAAGGTACAATGAGCAGTTCTTC.

V gene TRBV28 combines with J gene TRBJ2-5; 7 positions match TRBD1. Germline CDR1 MDHEN, CDR2 SYDVKM. V dropped 7 bases and J dropped 5; count of bases not matched to a gene: 13. The CDR3 covers 15 residues. Here the CDR3 DNA reads TGTGCCAGCACGGACGGGACAGCTAGTCGGGAGACCCAGTACTTC. Its protein product is CASTDGTASRETQYF.

V gene TRBV4-1 combines with J gene TRBJ1-2; TRBD1 agrees at 9 bases. The CDR3 covers 15 residues. Germline V gene lookup returns CDR1 MGHRA and CDR2 YSYEKL. V lost 2 bases to trimming and J lost 8 bases; unmatched junction nucleotides: 9. The DNA of the CDR3 is TGCGCCAGCAGCCAACCCTCCGGGACAGGGTTAGGCTACACCTTC. Amino acid sequence: CASSQPSGTGLGYTF.

The chain carries TRBV30 and TRBJ1-4, with D tentatively TRBD1 (5 bases). Between the trimmed V and J ends, which lost 3 bases and 0 bases, there was a span of 5 bases. CDR3 length: 13 residues. Germline V lookup: CDR1 GTSNPN, CDR2 SVGIG (reference sequence). The CDR3 here is CAWRGATNEKLFF. The CDR3 DNA follows: TGTGCCTGGAGAGGGGCAACTAATGAAAAACTGTTTTTT.

The CDR3 region has the DNA TGTGCCAGCAGGACAGCAGGGGGTCACTATGGCTACACCTTC. It specifies CASRTAGGHYGYTF. The V gene is TRBV6-5, the J gene TRBJ1-2, with 7 positions matching TRBD1. In germline, CDR1 is MNHEY, CDR2 SVGAGI. The trim removed 6 bases at V and 3 bases at J, leaving 7 bases unmatched. The CDR3 is made up of 14 amino acids.

This sequence joins TRBV29-1 and TRBJ2-7, with a weak D call TRBD2 (5 bases). The CDR3 sequence is 15 residues long. Germline V gene sequence: CDR1 SQVTM, CDR2 ANQGSEA. Trimming left V 6 bases short and J 0 bases short, with 18 bases between. CDR3 residues: CSVRWVDGDSYEQYF. As DNA, the CDR3 is TGCAGCGTCCGCTGGGTGGACGGGGACTCCTACGAGCAGTACTTC.

The chain is built from TRBV27 and TRBJ2-5; 9 bases match TRBD2. The J call may be incorrect, as the DNA end agrees better with TRBJ2-7. The CDR3 extends over 15 amino acids. Germline loops: CDR1 MNHEY, CDR2 SMNVEV (reference sequence). This CDR3 reads CASSFVGGRGYEQYF. The CDR3 DNA reads TGTGCCAGCAGCTTTGTAGGCGGGAGGGGGTACGAGCAGTACTTC.

The J gene is TRBJ2-7, the V gene TRBV28; TRBD1 agrees at 7 bases. The V gene end was trimmed by 5 bases and the J gene end by 2 bases; junction bases not matched to a gene: 6. Germline values: CDR1 MDHEN, CDR2 SYDVKM. The CDR3 covers 14 residues. CDR3 in DNA: TGTGCCAGCAGTGAACCGGGACAGCCCTACGAGCAGTACTTC. This gives the protein CASSEPGQPYEQYF.

The J gene is TRBJ2-3, the V gene TRBV28; TRBD2 aligns across 8 bases. The germline CDR1 and CDR2 sequences are MDHEN and SYDVKM. The CDR3 consists of 14 residues. J gave up 6 bases and V 6 bases, and 8 bases lay outside the gene matches. In DNA form, the CDR3 reads TGTGCCAGCAGAGCTCGGGGGGGTTCGGATACGCAGTATTTT. Its protein is CASRARGGSDTQYF.

The J gene is TRBJ1-1, the V gene TRBV25-1; 8 bases line up with TRBD1. J gave up 8 bases and V 6 bases, and 5 bases lay outside the gene matches. This CDR3 region has 12 residues. CDR1 is MGHDK and CDR2 is SYGVNS in the germline V gene. Written as DNA, the CDR3 is TGTGCCAGCAGAGACTGGGACAGGGAAGCTTTCTTT. Translation gives CASRDWDREAFF. The variable domain in full, completed from reference TRBV25-1 and TRBJ1-1, reads EADIYQTPRYLVIGTGKKITLECSQTMGHDKMYWYQQDPGMELHLIHYSYGVNSTEKGDLSSESTVSRIRTEHFPLTLESARPSHTSQYLCASRDWDREAFFGQGTRLTVV.

This chain connects TRBV28 to TRBJ2-3; 7 bases align to TRBD1. CDR3 length: 16 residues. Germline V CDR1 and CDR2: MDHEN, SYDVKM. The ends lost 4 bases at V and 1 base at J; junction bases unmatched: 8. CDR3 region: CASSSPTGKGTDTQYF. In nucleotides, the CDR3 is TGTGCCAGCAGTTCCCCGACAGGGAAAGGCACAGATACGCAGTATTTT.

For the CDR3, the DNA is TGTGCCAGCAGCCAAGAGCGCGCTAGGTTGAGAGAGCAGTACTTC. Its protein is CASSQERARLREQYF. J is TRBJ2-7 and V is TRBV14, with D unclear. The CDR3 is 15 residues long. Germline loops: CDR1 SGHDN, CDR2 FVKESK. Trimming removed 0 bases at V and 7 bases at J, with 16 bases between.

The chain recombines TRBV11-1 with TRBJ1-3, with 7 bases fitting TRBD1. The ends lost 5 bases at V and 2 bases at J; junction bases unmatched: 6. From germline, CDR1 is SGHAT and CDR2 FQDESV (reference sequence). The length of the CDR3 is 15 residues. The CDR3 loop is CASSAKTGTGNTIYF. The CDR3, as DNA: TGTGCCAGCAGCGCCAAGACAGGGACTGGAAACACCATATATTTT.

The chain couples TRBV19 to TRBJ2-3, with 11 positions matching TRBD2. Losses at the gene ends were 3 bases for V and 1 base for J; bases not matched to a gene: 9. This CDR3 has 18 residues. CDR1 LNHDA and CDR2 SQIVND come from the germline V gene (reference sequence). DNA for the CDR3: TGTGCCAGTAGTATGGGGCTAGCGGGAGGATCGGGCACAGATACGCAGTATTTT. The encoded protein is CASSMGLAGGSGTDTQYF.

The V and J genes are TRBV15 and TRBJ2-5; 8 bases are a match to TRBD1. The ends lost 2 bases at V and 5 bases at J; junction bases unmatched: 7. The CDR3 loop spans 15 amino acids. CDR1 and CDR2 (germline): LNHNV, YYDKDF (reference sequence). The CDR3, as DNA: TGTGCCACCAGCAGATTGACAGGGGAGGAGGAGACCCAGTACTTC. It is translated as CATSRLTGEEETQYF.

V usage is TRBV7-6 and J usage is TRBJ2-7, with 11 bases aligning to TRBD1. Germline CDR1 is SGHVS and CDR2 is FNYEAQ. V gave up 5 bases and J gave up 3 bases; unmatched junction bases: 12. The length of the CDR3 is 17 residues. CDR3 coding DNA: TGTGCCAGCAGCCGCCAAACCGGGACAGGGGGAATCTACGAGCAGTACTTC. Translating it yields CASSRQTGTGGIYEQYF.

The CDR3 spells CASSQAGRSGNTIYF. The CDR3 coding sequence is TGTGCCAGCAGTCAAGCAGGGCGGTCTGGAAACACCATATATTTT. The chain recombines TRBV9 with TRBJ1-3, with TRBD1 as a possible D gene (5 bases). The V gene's germline CDR1 is SGDLS and CDR2 YYNGEE. Trimming removed 5 bases from V and 1 base from J, with 13 bases in between. CDR3 length: 15 residues.

The chain uses TRBV29-1 and TRBJ2-1, with D maybe TRBD2 (6 bases). The V gene's germline CDR1 is SQVTM and CDR2 ANQGSEA. CDR3 length: 10 residues. Deletions cut 4 bases from V and 13 bases from J, with 11 bases between. CDR3 coding DNA: TGCAGCGTTGTAACTAGCTTACAGTTCTTC. Translation gives CSVVTSLQFF.

This rearrangement joins TRBV7-9 to TRBJ1-3, with no clear D. CDR1 and CDR2 (germline): SEHNR, FQNEAQ (reference sequence). CDR3 length: 15 amino acids. V was clipped by 4 bases and J by 0 bases, with 10 bases between them. CDR3 region: CASSWTGSSGNTIYF. The CDR3 bases are TGTGCCAGCAGCTGGACGGGGAGCTCTGGAAACACCATATATTTT.

V usage is TRBV6-5 and J usage is TRBJ2-7; D might be TRBD2 (5 bases). The CDR3 covers 15 residues. Germline V gene data show CDR1 as MNHEY and CDR2 as SVGAGI. Trimming took off 1 base at V and 3 bases at J, with 13 bases between the two ends. CDR3 DNA sequence: TGTGCCAGCAGTTACTTCGGAGCGGTTATCTACGAGCAGTACTTC. Protein sequence: CASSYFGAVIYEQYF.

This sequence joins TRBV19 and TRBJ2-1; the match to TRBD2 covers 11 bases. The CDR3 sequence is 18 residues long. Germline loops: CDR1 LNHDA, CDR2 SQIVND (reference sequence). V shed 1 base and J 0 bases; nucleotides not matched to a gene: 5. The CDR3 reads CASSIVGLAVSSYNEQFF. The DNA for the CDR3 is TGTGCCAGTAGTATAGTGGGACTAGCGGTTAGCTCCTACAATGAGCAGTTCTTC.

This chain joins TRBV5-4 and TRBJ1-1; possible D gene TRBD1, 5 bases. V was cut by 2 bases and J by 2 bases, with 16 bases left in between. In germline, CDR1 is SGHNT, CDR2 YYREEE (reference sequence). This CDR3 region has 16 residues. The CDR3 bases are TGTGCCAGCAGCTTTGAGAGGCGCAGGGCCAACACTGAAGCTTTCTTT. As protein: CASSFERRRANTEAFF.

The V gene is TRBV11-2, the J gene TRBJ2-1, with 7 positions matching TRBD2. The V segment lost 3 bases and the J segment 5 bases; nucleotides outside the gene matches: 13. Germline V gives CDR1 SGHAT, CDR2 FQNNGV. The CDR3 loop spans 17 amino acids. For the CDR3, the DNA is TGTGCCAGCAGCTTCCCCTCCGGGAGGCGGGGCCACAATGAGCAGTTCTTC. Translation: CASSFPSGRRGHNEQFF.